This T cell receptor beta chain emerged from a study of human T cells and chemical hapten exposure. Study-level results: The number of TCRs over 1 in 1000 frequency stayed unchanged after DPC.

As to time point: pre-sensitization, week 0. As for treatment: therapeutic diphenylcyclopropenone sensitization with weekly scalp DPC. This clonotype was counted only a few times. What it binds is not known. V was cut by 3 bases and J by 2 bases, with 10 bases left in between. CDR3 length: 14 residues. TCRdb analysed the RACE reads with MiXCR anew, one entry per CDR3 protein. The data show fewer than 300,000 distinct CDR3 sequences, with about 9% seen just once and around 2.5% held by the top ten. The TCR was taken from a woman aged 40 to 50 with alopecia areata. Some clones in this sample may be carry-over from other donors' samples. The sample was whole blood, taken in connection with sensitization to the hapten diphenylcyclopropenone (DPC). The rearrangement joins TRBV12-3 or TRBV12-4 to TRBJ2-5, with a weak D call TRBD1 (5 bases). CDR3 amino acids: CASSFSTGQETQYF. The DNA of the CDR3 is TGTGCCAGCAGTTTCAGTACAGGACAAGAGACCCAGTACTTC.